The 7 T cell receptor beta chains reported below all come from one sample, sequenced in a study of T cells after yellow fever vaccination. TCRdb redid the calling of the 5' RACE reads with MiXCR, one entry per CDR3 protein. The sample carries around 300,000 distinct CDR3 sequences, 4.1% recorded once. The sequencing used PBMCs, collected 5 days after the yellow fever booster vaccination. Receptor source: a man between 18 and 29 years old who received the YFV17D yellow fever vaccine.

The gene calls are TRBV7-9 and TRBJ2-5; D may be TRBD1 or TRBD2 (5 bases each). V lost 1 base and J lost 11, with 14 bases in between. The CDR3 runs 13 residues. Germline V gives CDR1 SEHNR, CDR2 FQNEAQ (reference sequence). The CDR3 reads CASSLDGTPEQYF. CDR3 bases: TGTGCCAGCAGCTTAGATGGGACCCCTGAACAGTACTTC.

At least ten counts were recorded for this clonotype. The chain employs TRBV7-2 and TRBJ1-1, with a tentative D call TRBD1 (5 bases). The CDR3 has 14 amino acids. Germline V lookup: CDR1 SGHTA, CDR2 FQGNSA. V was trimmed by 7 bases and J by 5 bases, leaving 17 bases between them. Here the CDR3 reads CASNLQGARTEAFF. The DNA for the CDR3 is TGTGCCAGCAATCTGCAAGGGGCACGGACTGAAGCTTTCTTT.

This clonotype appeared many times. This sequence joins TRBV7-3 and TRBJ2-2; TRBD1 matches 7 bases. Germline V gene sequence: CDR1 SGHTA, CDR2 FQGTGA. The CDR3 extends over 15 amino acids. Germline trimming cut 5 bases from V and 0 bases from J; bases unmatched to any gene: 3. CDR3 nucleotide sequence: TGTGCCAGCAGCCTCGGGACAGCGAACACCGGGGAGCTGTTTTTT. As protein: CASSLGTANTGELFF. The whole variable domain, filled in from reference TRBV7-3 and TRBJ2-2, reads GAGVSQTPSNKVTEKGKYVELRCDPISGHTALYWYRQSLGQGPEFLIYFQGTGAADDSGLPNDRFFAVRPEGSVSTLKIQRTERGDSAVYLCASSLGTANTGELFFGEGSRLTVL.

This clonotype was recorded many times. CDR3 protein: CASSLGVSGNQPQHF. The CDR3 region has the DNA TGTGCCAGCAGCTTAGGGGTGTCAGGCAATCAGCCCCAGCATTTT. The rearrangement uses TRBV7-9 and TRBJ1-5; D is undetermined. Germline loops: CDR1 SEHNR, CDR2 FQNEAQ (reference sequence). The CDR3 has 15 amino acids. With 1 base removed from V and 2 bases from J, the gap between germline ends came to 9 bases.

In its sample, this clonotype was seen a few times. The CDR3 is CASSTLGQVEAKNIQYF. CDR3 sequence (DNA): TGTGCCAGCAGTACCTTGGGACAAGTGGAAGCCAAAAACATTCAGTACTTC. This chain connects TRBV27 to TRBJ2-4; maybe TRBD1 (6 bases). V lost 5 bases and J 0 bases, leaving 17 bases between the germline ends. Per the germline V gene, CDR1 is MNHEY and CDR2 is SMNVEV (reference sequence). There are 17 residues in the CDR3.

This clonotype has more than one count but fewer than ten. The gene calls are TRBV10-3 and TRBJ2-7; 9 positions match TRBD1. With 2 bases clipped from V and 3 bases from J, the junction kept 5 bases outside the gene matches. The germline V gene encodes CDR1 ENHRY and CDR2 SYGVKD. The CDR3 runs to 15 residues. This chain's CDR3 is CAISEQGTGNYEQYF. CDR3 nucleotides: TGTGCCATCAGTGAGCAAGGGACAGGGAACTACGAGCAGTACTTC.

This clonotype was found many times. CDR3 coding DNA: TGTGCCAGCAGTTTAACGGGGTATACCGGGGAGCTGTTTTTT. Protein: CASSLTGYTGELFF. The chain carries TRBV28 and TRBJ2-2; perhaps TRBD2 as D (5 bases). The V gene's germline CDR1 is MDHEN and CDR2 SYDVKM. CDR3 length: 14 amino acids. The germline V and J ends were trimmed by 2 bases and 5 bases, with 9 bases remaining between them.